These T cell receptor beta chains were read from a single sample in a study of PD-1 blockade in mismatch repair-deficient tumors. Method: immunoSEQ multiplex PCR; TCRdb's copy keeps in-frame clones and lacks some. The sample yields some 84,000 clones, over 75% seen once. The source material was peripheral blood, sampled 12 weeks after starting pembrolizumab. The receptor source for this set is an adult with mismatch repair-deficient cancer. Each CDR3 is given with its conserved first and last residue. D genes are given only for firm matches. Rows may omit the clone size; those that give it use once, few, many or a size class.

V	D	size	J	CDR3	DNA
TRBV19	TRBD1	NA	TRBJ1-1	CASSARTGGTEAFF	TGTGCCAGTAGTGCCCGGACAGGGGGCACTGAAGCTTTCTTT
TRBV7-3	NA	once	TRBJ2-5	CASSPTGWETQYF	TGTGCCAGCAGCCCCACGGGGTGGGAGACCCAGTACTTC
TRBV5-1	TRBD2	NA	TRBJ2-7	CASSLGRGSEQYF	TGCGCCAGCAGCTTGGGTCGCGGGAGTGAGCAGTACTTC
TRBV5-1	NA	few	TRBJ1-2	CASSLADEGTTGYTF	TGCGCCAGCAGCTTGGCCGACGAGGGGACCACTGGCTACACCTTC
TRBV27	NA	few	TRBJ2-7	CASMSPHRTHEQYF	TGTGCCAGCATGTCGCCTCACCGAACCCATGAGCAGTACTTC
TRBV7-9	NA	NA	TRBJ2-7	CASSSDRREQYF	TGTGCCAGCAGCTCGGACAGACGGGAGCAGTACTTC
TRBV19	TRBD1	NA	TRBJ2-2	CASSIGTGDTMTGELFF	TGTGCCAGTAGTATAGGGACAGGGGATACTATGACCGGGGAGCTGTTTTTT
TRBV10-3	NA	NA	TRBJ2-6	CAISESTGANVLTF	TGTGCCATCAGTGAGTCGACTGGGGCCAACGTCCTGACTTTC
TRBV29-1	NA	NA	TRBJ1-2	CSVEAGDSYGYTF	TGCAGCGTTGAGGCAGGGGACTCCTATGGCTACACCTTC
TRBV6-5	NA	NA	TRBJ1-4	CASGPTEKLFF	TGTGCCAGCGGACCAACTGAAAAACTGTTTTTT
TRBV5-4	TRBD1	once	TRBJ1-2	CAGSLGQAVYGYTF	TGTGCCGGCAGCCTAGGACAGGCAGTCTATGGCTACACCTTC
TRBV7-3	NA	NA	TRBJ2-1	CASSPSAEEANEQFF	TGTGCCAGCAGCCCATCAGCGGAGGAGGCCAATGAGCAGTTCTTC
TRBV19	TRBD1	NA	TRBJ1-4	CASSETGGAREKLFF	TGTGCCAGTAGTGAAACAGGGGGCGCAAGGGAAAAACTGTTTTTT
TRBV10-1	NA	NA	TRBJ2-5	CASSDGLTETQYF	TGCGCCAGCAGTGATGGGCTCACGGAGACCCAGTACTTC
TRBV11-2	NA	NA	TRBJ1-5	CASSLRGGSNQPQHF	TGTGCCAGCAGCTTACGGGGGGGTAGCAATCAGCCCCAGCATTTT
TRBV19	NA	NA	TRBJ1-1	CASSQQGNTEAFF	TGTGCCAGTAGTCAACAGGGGAACACTGAAGCTTTCTTT
TRBV15	NA	once	TRBJ2-1	CATSRAQRNEQFF	TGTGCCACCAGCAGAGCCCAACGGAATGAGCAGTTCTTC
TRBV5-6	TRBD1	NA	TRBJ2-7	CASSRSTGVINEQYF	TGTGCCAGCAGCCGATCGACAGGGGTTATCAACGAGCAGTACTTC
TRBV5-6	NA	once	TRBJ2-1	CASSFLRSSYNEQFF	TGTGCCAGCAGCTTTCTAAGAAGCTCCTACAATGAGCAGTTCTTC
TRBV30	NA	once	TRBJ2-7	CAWSGPGPEQYF	TGTGCCTGGAGTGGTCCTGGGCCTGAGCAGTACTTC
TRBV7-9	NA	NA	TRBJ2-3	CASSLTSPTDTQYF	TGTGCCAGCAGCTTAACATCTCCCACAGATACGCAGTATTTT
TRBV5-8	NA	NA	TRBJ1-5	CASSLENQPQHF	TGTGCCAGCAGCTTGGAGAATCAGCCCCAGCATTTT
TRBV27	NA	NA	TRBJ2-2	CASSPFGQGSPGELFF	TGTGCCAGCAGTCCCTTCGGGCAGGGGAGTCCCGGGGAGCTGTTTTTT
TRBV4-1	NA	NA	TRBJ2-5	CASSHPARGKQETQYF	TGCGCCAGCAGCCACCCGGCGAGGGGCAAGCAAGAGACCCAGTACTTC
TRBV5-1	NA	NA	TRBJ2-3	CASSSTNLDTQYF	TGCGCCAGCAGCAGCACTAACCTCGATACGCAGTATTTT
TRBV18	TRBD1	NA	TRBJ2-1	CASSPGQGDNEQFF	TGTGCCAGCTCACCAGGGCAGGGGGATAATGAGCAGTTCTTC
TRBV7-2	NA	NA	TRBJ2-3	CASSLYLGVTDTQYF	TGTGCCAGCAGCTTATACTTGGGGGTCACAGATACGCAGTATTTT
TRBV5-4	TRBD1	NA	TRBJ2-7	CASSSGQGTDEQYF	TGTGCCAGCAGCTCGGGACAGGGGACGGACGAGCAGTACTTC
TRBV5-6	NA	few	TRBJ2-7	CASSLGSSYEQYF	TGTGCCAGCAGCTTGGGTAGCTCCTACGAGCAGTACTTC
TRBV7-2	TRBD1	NA	TRBJ1-1	CASSFRTGGTEAFF	TGTGCCAGCAGCTTTCGGACAGGGGGCACTGAAGCTTTCTTT
TRBV4-1	NA	NA	TRBJ2-5	CASSLGTSETQYF	TGCGCCAGCAGCCTCGGGACTTCAGAGACCCAGTACTTC
TRBV12-5	TRBD2	NA	TRBJ2-1	CASGGGTQNEQFF	TGTGCTAGTGGGGGGGGGACTCAGAATGAGCAGTTCTTC
TRBV6-6	TRBD1	NA	TRBJ2-5	CASSWAGQGRETQYF	TGTGCCAGCAGTTGGGCGGGACAGGGGAGGGAGACCCAGTACTTC
TRBV27	NA	NA	TRBJ2-7	CASSLWASYEQYF	TGTGCCAGCAGTTTATGGGCCTCCTACGAGCAGTACTTC
TRBV14	NA	few	TRBJ2-4	CASSQGRGRALGKNIQYF	TGTGCCAGCAGCCAAGGGCGGGGACGGGCCCTAGGCAAAAACATTCAGTACTTC
TRBV4-1	NA	medium-sized	TRBJ1-5	CASSQDNLSNQPQHF	TGCGCCAGCAGCCAAGATAACCTAAGCAATCAGCCCCAGCATTTT
TRBV7-2	NA	few	TRBJ1-5	CASSLRGRVNQPQHF	TGTGCCAGCAGCTTACGGGGGCGGGTCAATCAGCCCCAGCATTTT
TRBV28	TRBD2	NA	TRBJ2-3	CASSLVSGTDTQYF	TGTGCCAGCAGTTTGGTTAGCGGGACAGATACGCAGTATTTT
TRBV7-6	TRBD2	NA	TRBJ2-1	CASSPLQAGAFNEQFF	TGTGCCAGCAGCCCATTGCAGGCGGGAGCCTTCAATGAGCAGTTCTTC
TRBV18	TRBD1	NA	TRBJ2-1	CASSPTGQGDNEQFF	TGTGCCAGCTCACCGACGGGACAGGGAGACAATGAGCAGTTCTTC
TRBV6-5	TRBD1	once	TRBJ1-4	CASSNGDSRNEKLFF	TGTGCCAGCAGCAATGGGGACAGCCGTAATGAAAAACTGTTTTTT
TRBV9	NA	NA	TRBJ1-1	CASSVEILNTEAFF	TGTGCCAGCAGCGTGGAAATTCTGAACACTGAAGCTTTCTTT
TRBV18	TRBD1	NA	TRBJ1-2	CASSLQNRGDYGYTF	TGTGCCAGCTCACTTCAGAACAGGGGTGACTATGGCTACACCTTC
TRBV7-9	NA	NA	TRBJ2-1	CASRSDPEQFF	TGTGCCAGCAGATCCGACCCGGAGCAGTTCTTC
TRBV4-1	TRBD1	NA	TRBJ2-6	CASSQGRGGAAGANVLTF	TGCGCCAGCAGCCAAGGCAGAGGGGGCGCGGCTGGGGCCAACGTCCTGACTTTC
TRBV30	NA	once	TRBJ1-5	CAWNRGGANQPQHF	TGTGCCTGGAATCGGGGGGGGGCAAATCAGCCCCAGCATTTT
TRBV15	TRBD1	few	TRBJ1-2	CATSMDRVIYLSGYTF	TGTGCCACCAGCATGGACAGGGTGATTTATTTGAGTGGCTACACCTTC
TRBV19	TRBD1	once	TRBJ1-5	CASRRTGGYQPQHF	TGTGCCAGTAGGCGGACAGGGGGTTATCAGCCCCAGCATTTT
TRBV29-1	TRBD1	once	TRBJ1-2	CSHQQGGKSDGYTF	TGCAGCCACCAACAGGGGGGAAAGAGTGATGGCTACACCTTC
TRBV27	NA	few	TRBJ1-3	CASSIDGSSGNTIYF	TGTGCCAGCAGCATCGACGGCAGCTCTGGAAACACCATATATTTT